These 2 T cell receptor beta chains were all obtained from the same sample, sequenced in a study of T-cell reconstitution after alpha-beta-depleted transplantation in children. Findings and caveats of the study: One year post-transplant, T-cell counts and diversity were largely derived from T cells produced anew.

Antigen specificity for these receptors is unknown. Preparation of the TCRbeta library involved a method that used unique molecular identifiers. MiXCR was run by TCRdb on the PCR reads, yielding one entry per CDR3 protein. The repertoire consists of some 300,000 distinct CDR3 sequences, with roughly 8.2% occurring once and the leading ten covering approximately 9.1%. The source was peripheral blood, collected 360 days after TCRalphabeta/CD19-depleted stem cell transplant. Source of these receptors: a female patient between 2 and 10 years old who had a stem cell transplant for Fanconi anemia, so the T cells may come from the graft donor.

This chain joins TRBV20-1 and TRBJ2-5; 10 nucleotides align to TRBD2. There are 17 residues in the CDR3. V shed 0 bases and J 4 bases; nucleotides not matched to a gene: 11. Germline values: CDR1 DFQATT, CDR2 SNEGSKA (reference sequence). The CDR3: CSARDTAGGVITETQYF. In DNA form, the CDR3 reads TGCAGTGCTAGAGACACAGCGGGGGGGGTGATAACAGAGACCCAGTACTTC.

DNA for the CDR3: TGTGCCAGCAGCTTAACCTCGGGGGGGAGACAAGAGACCCAGTACTTC. This encodes CASSLTSGGRQETQYF. The chain carries TRBV7-3 and TRBJ2-5; 8 bases are shared with TRBD2. V was clipped by 0 bases and J by 2 bases; unmatched bases: 5. The CDR3 extends over 16 amino acids. The germline CDR1 and CDR2 sequences are SGHTA and FQGTGA.